This T cell receptor beta chain stems from a study of CD8 T cells in Susac syndrome. This clonotype was counted once. Reverse transcription of about 0.45 to 1 ug RNA was carried out with random hexamers. TCRdb recomputed calls from the immunoSEQ multiplex PCR reads with MiXCR, one row per CDR3 protein. The data show 200,000 or so distinct CDR3 sequences, 90% to 96% seen once. Specimen: CD4+ T cells from PBMCs. The sequence came from a human donor with Susac syndrome.

The CDR3 here is CASSPTIRQGRVIYEQYF. CDR3 coding DNA: TGTGCCAGCAGCCCCACAATCCGACAGGGTCGAGTGATCTACGAGCAGTACTTC. This rearrangement joins TRBV14 to TRBJ2-7, with TRBD1 matching 7 bases. The CDR3 covers 18 residues. Germline CDR1 is SGHDN and CDR2 is FVKESK. Germline trimming cut 4 bases from V and 3 bases from J; bases unmatched to any gene: 18.